Below, 20 T cell receptor beta chains from the same sample are listed, as sequenced in a study of T cell responses to AZD1222 COVID-19 vaccine. The protocol was immunoSEQ multiplex PCR, while the TCRdb copy is restricted to in-frame clones and leaves out a portion. The repertoire includes 55,000 to 80,000 clones, about 88% of them detected once, and over 25% sits in the top ten. The source material was peripheral blood, sampled 28 days after the second AZD1222 dose. All receptors come from an adult who received the AZD1222 COVID-19 vaccine.

This rearrangement joins TRBV19 to TRBJ2-2, with 16 positions matching TRBD2. CDR3 length: 15 amino acids. Losses at the gene ends were 8 bases for V and 7 bases for J; bases not matched to a gene: 4. Germline CDR1 and CDR2: LNHDA and SQIVND (reference sequence). The CDR3 bases are TGTGCCAGTGGGGGACTAGCGGGAGGGGACGGGGAGCTGTTTTTT. It yields the protein CASGGLAGGDGELFF.

This clone came up a few times. The V and J genes are TRBV5-6 and TRBJ2-5, with D possibly called TRBD1 or TRBD2 (6 bases each). Trimming cost V 3 bases and J 5 bases, with 17 bases left between them. This CDR3 is 15 amino acids long. Looked up from germline, CDR1 is SGHDT and CDR2 is YYEEEE. Here the CDR3 DNA reads TGTGCCAGCAGCTCGCGGGACACCCCGTGGGAGACCCAGTACTTC. Its translation: CASSSRDTPWETQYF.

V is TRBV5-1 and J is TRBJ1-6; D perhaps matches TRBD1 (6 bases). The ends were cut back, 1 base at V and 6 bases at J, with 14 bases in the middle. This CDR3 spans 16 amino acids. Per germline, CDR1 SGHRS and CDR2 YFSETQ. The CDR3 spells CASSLRSGQINSPLHF. In nucleotides, the CDR3 is TGCGCCAGCAGCTTGAGGTCCGGACAGATTAATTCACCCCTCCACTTT.

The gene calls are TRBV25-1 and TRBJ2-1, with D perhaps TRBD1 or TRBD2 (5 bases each). CDR1 is MGHDK, CDR2 SYGVNS, per germline. V was trimmed by 4 bases and J by 8 bases, leaving 9 bases between them. This CDR3 comprises 12 residues. The CDR3 reads CASSALGDEQFF. The DNA of the CDR3 is TGTGCCAGCAGTGCCCTGGGGGATGAGCAGTTCTTC.

The chain recombines TRBV2 with TRBJ2-7; 8 nucleotides agree with TRBD1. The germline CDR1 and CDR2 sequences are SNHLY and FYNNEI. With V trimmed by 5 bases and J by 5 bases, 11 bases remained unmatched. This CDR3 comprises 15 residues. Written as DNA, the CDR3 is TGTGCCAGCAGTCTCCAGGGGGCGAATTTAGACGAGCAGTACTTC. This sequence encodes CASSLQGANLDEQYF.

The chain recombines TRBV15 with TRBJ1-6; D is possibly TRBD1 (5 bases). Per germline, CDR1 LNHNV and CDR2 YYDKDF (reference sequence). This CDR3 is 17 amino acids long. With 1 base removed from V and 10 bases from J, the gap between germline ends came to 20 bases. The CDR3 nucleotides read TGTGCCACCAGCAGAGTCACGAGGTCGTGGACAAGGTCACCCCTCCACTTT. Translated, it gives CATSRVTRSWTRSPLHF.

V usage is TRBV10-3 and J usage is TRBJ1-1; D gene unclear. Trimming took off 0 bases at V and 9 bases at J, with 11 bases between the two ends. The CDR3 has 13 residues. The germline gives CDR1 ENHRY, CDR2 SYGVKD. The CDR3 spells CAISESSARQAFF. The DNA of the CDR3 is TGTGCCATCAGTGAGTCTTCAGCCCGCCAAGCTTTCTTT.

The chain has TRBV10-3 and TRBJ2-7; D unresolved. The germline V gene encodes CDR1 ENHRY and CDR2 SYGVKD. CDR3 length: 13 amino acids. V lost 8 bases to trimming and J lost 7 bases, with 18 bases between them. For the CDR3, the DNA is TGTGCCATCTCCCTTGAGCCAGCTCGGGAGCAGTACTTC. This translates into CAISLEPAREQYF.

The chain combines TRBV28 with TRBJ2-5; D assignment may be TRBD1 or TRBD2 (6 bases each). This CDR3 is built from 13 residues. The V end was cut by 8 bases, the J end by 3 bases, with 13 bases between. Germline assignment: CDR1 MDHEN and CDR2 SYDVKM. The CDR3 here is CASGRGGKETQYF. As DNA, the CDR3 is TGTGCCAGCGGGAGAGGGGGGAAAGAGACCCAGTACTTC.

This sequence joins TRBV9 and TRBJ2-7; TRBD1 agrees at 7 bases. Germline-derived CDR1 and CDR2 are SGDLS and YYNGEE. The V segment lost 2 bases and the J segment 3 bases; nucleotides outside the gene matches: 8. CDR3 length: 15 amino acids. In nucleotides, the CDR3 is TGTGCCAGCAGCGTGAGTCCCGGGACAGTCTACGAGCAGTACTTC. Protein: CASSVSPGTVYEQYF.

The gene calls are TRBV7-2 and TRBJ1-5; a possible D gene is TRBD1 (5 bases). Trimming stripped 1 base from V and 11 bases from J, with 21 bases between. This CDR3 has 16 residues. The V gene's germline CDR1 is SGHTA and CDR2 FQGNSA. The CDR3 protein is CASSLGGGVGQEAQHF. CDR3 sequence (DNA): TGTGCCAGCAGCTTAGGGGGCGGAGTCGGGCAAGAGGCCCAGCATTTT.

CDR3 amino acids: CASSPGTFSSGNTIYF. CDR3 coding DNA: TGTGCCAGCAGCCCCGGGACTTTTAGCTCTGGAAACACCATATATTTT. The chain recombines TRBV3-1 (or the pseudogene TRBV3-2) with TRBJ1-3; the D gene is possibly TRBD1 (5 bases). CDR3 length equals 16 residues. Per germline, CDR1 LGHDT and CDR2 YNNKEL (reference sequence). V was cut by 4 bases and J by 0 bases, with 13 bases left in between.

In this sample, this clone turned up once. V usage is TRBV4-1 and J usage is TRBJ1-4; D perhaps matches TRBD1 (6 bases). V lost 0 bases to trimming and J lost 0 bases, with 14 bases between them. The CDR3 extends over 18 amino acids. Per the germline V gene, CDR1 is MGHRA and CDR2 is YSYEKL. The CDR3 coding sequence is TGCGCCAGCAGCCAAGAATATCAGGGGTTTGCAACTAATGAAAAACTGTTTTTT. This translates into CASSQEYQGFATNEKLFF.

This clone was seen a handful of times. The genes are TRBV11-2 and TRBJ1-4, with D maybe TRBD1 (5 bases). Trimming removed 3 bases from V and 5 bases from J, with 10 bases in between. This CDR3 comprises 14 residues. Germline-derived CDR1 and CDR2 are SGHAT and FQNNGV. The CDR3 region has the DNA TGTGCCAGCAGCTTTCGGGGCCTAAATGAAAAACTGTTTTTT. Protein sequence: CASSFRGLNEKLFF.

This chain joins TRBV6-5 and TRBJ1-2; D is possibly TRBD1 (5 bases). Germline V lookup: CDR1 MNHEY, CDR2 SVGAGI. The CDR3 length is 14 residues. The ends were cut back, 6 bases at V and 3 bases at J, with 14 bases in the middle. CDR3 residues: CASRSPGHHYGYTF. In nucleotides, the CDR3 is TGTGCCAGCAGGTCCCCCGGACACCACTATGGCTACACCTTC.

The CDR3 bases are TGTGCCAGCAGTTACGCTCAGGGGAGTAATTCACCCCTCCACTTT. The encoded protein is CASSYAQGSNSPLHF. J is TRBJ1-6 and V is TRBV6-5, with D perhaps TRBD1 (6 bases). Germline V gene sequence: CDR1 MNHEY, CDR2 SVGAGI. This CDR3 has 15 amino acids. Deletions cut 2 bases from V and 6 bases from J, with 11 bases between.

V is TRBV9 and J is TRBJ1-1; tentatively, D is TRBD1 (5 bases). V dropped 0 bases and J dropped 4 bases, with 10 bases sitting between them. Germline V gives CDR1 SGDLS, CDR2 YYNGEE. The CDR3 loop spans 14 amino acids. CDR3 sequence: CASSVGGEGTEAFF. The CDR3 region has the DNA TGTGCCAGCAGCGTAGGAGGGGAGGGCACTGAAGCTTTCTTT.

This clone was seen only a few times. V usage is TRBV19 and J usage is TRBJ1-2; 11 nucleotides match TRBD1. This CDR3 comprises 17 residues. The ends lost 3 bases at V and 6 bases at J; junction bases unmatched: 12. Germline V gene lookup returns CDR1 LNHDA and CDR2 SQIVND (reference sequence). CDR3 loop: CASSIDRGQGAGNGYTF. For the CDR3, the DNA is TGTGCCAGTAGTATTGACCGAGGACAGGGGGCAGGCAATGGCTACACCTTC.

The chain recombines TRBV7-8 with TRBJ2-3; D is uncertain. Germline lookup yields CDR1 SGHVS and CDR2 FQNEAQ. The CDR3 has 12 amino acids. V lost 5 bases to trimming and J lost 10 bases, with 13 bases between them. For the CDR3, the DNA is TGTGCCAGCAGCCTCAATACTCGGGCGCAGTATTTT. Protein: CASSLNTRAQYF.

V and J are TRBV19 and TRBJ1-3; D perhaps matches TRBD1 (6 bases). CDR1 is LNHDA and CDR2 is SQIVND in the germline V gene (reference sequence). V was pared by 3 bases and J by 3 bases, with 12 bases between. The length of the CDR3 is 15 residues. The CDR3 protein is CASSILGANGNTIYF. In DNA, the CDR3 is TGTGCCAGTAGTATTTTGGGGGCTAATGGAAACACCATATATTTT.